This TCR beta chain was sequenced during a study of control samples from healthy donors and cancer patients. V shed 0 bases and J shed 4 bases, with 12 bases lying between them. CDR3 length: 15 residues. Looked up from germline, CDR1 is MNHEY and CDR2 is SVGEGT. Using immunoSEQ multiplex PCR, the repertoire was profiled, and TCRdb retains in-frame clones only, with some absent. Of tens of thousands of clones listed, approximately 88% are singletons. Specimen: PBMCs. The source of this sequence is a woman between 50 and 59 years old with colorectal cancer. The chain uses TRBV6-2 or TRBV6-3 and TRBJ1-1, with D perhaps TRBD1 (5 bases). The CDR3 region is CASSYSRTGGTEAFF. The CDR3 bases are TGTGCCAGCAGTTACTCGAGGACGGGGGGCACTGAAGCTTTCTTT.